This T cell receptor beta chain was identified during a study of blood T cell repertoires in COVID-19. Study overall: The United States, Italy and Spain were the sources of the acute and convalescent COVID-19 samples. Sources were T cells, B-cell-depleted T cells, or PBMCs; the material itself was cDNA or gDNA.

In germline, CDR1 is LNHDA, CDR2 SQIVND (reference sequence). Deletions cut 2 bases from V and 0 bases from J, with 16 bases between. This CDR3 is built from 17 residues. Original methodology: Estimated nucleated cell counts came from reference gene primer amplification. Sequencing was performed with immunoSEQ multiplex PCR; in TCRdb, only in-frame clones are kept and a portion is missing. The V and J calls and clone size are taken from that table; D and trimming were inferred from the DNA. The sample shows about 120,000 clones, around 77% of them seen only once. The specimen was peripheral blood. This receptor was identified in a human donor in a cohort sampled during active COVID-19. The V and J genes are TRBV19 and TRBJ1-2; TRBD1 is a possible D gene (6 bases). The CDR3 reads CASSISQPGHPNYGYTF. CDR3 DNA sequence: TGTGCCAGTAGTATATCCCAACCGGGACATCCTAACTATGGCTACACCTTC.